This TCR beta chain was recovered during a study of cytomegalovirus exposure and HLA in healthy donors (dated by TCRdb to 2017 to 2019). For the wider study: In an earlier analysis of approximately 640 of the donors, around 300 Gb of sequence data and 90 million to 120 million unique TCR beta sequences from about 180 million T cells were reported. An earlier analysis of about 620 of the donors applied high-throughput TCR beta sequencing to assess whether each TCR beta V gene segment acted as functional or pseudogenic. All discovery cohort repertoires had been generated using a single sequencing platform. Among about 410 genotyped donors of the cohort, an average of about 240,000 unique TCR beta nucleotide sequences was sequenced per donor, of which about 18% were non-productive. Rather than using new phenotypic data, the later analysis identified candidate immune exposures from TCR beta sequences and from how often those sequences occurred across donors. The number of donors typed differed by locus, with about 629-630 for A, B, C, DRB1 and DQB1, roughly 520 for DQA1, approximately 570 for DPA1, and some 440 for DPB1. Of the 300 to 400 genotyped donors, about 80% fell in the genetic ancestry cluster associated with self-reported Caucasian donors. Class I and class II HLA loci were covered by the typing at four-digit resolution. To study patterns of TCR occurrence, a later analysis re-analyzed previously published TCR beta repertoires from around 670 donors and added high-resolution HLA genotyping. Using immunosequencing, the study profiled T cell repertoires from fewer than 850 subjects and related those repertoires to cytomegalovirus serostatus. An early release covering 550 to 700 HLA-typed donors comprised about 300 gigabases of sequencing data and tens of millions of unique TCR sequences. Four to six DR-DQ haplotypes were handled as single units for association and clustering, since linkage in the cohort was strong. The study combined high-throughput TCR immunosequencing, statistical association of individual TCRs with disease status, and machine learning to predict cytomegalovirus infection status. Alongside the repertoire data, information on donor age, sex, ethnicity and CMV serostatus was compiled. A later genetic analysis took genome-wide SNP genotypes for about three fifths of the roughly 700 donors and used that subset as a discovery cohort. The study aimed to test whether cataloging public T cell receptors could reveal signatures of past pathogen exposure. In addition to the first cohort of several hundred subjects, a separate validation cohort of 130 or so different subjects was used. General conclusions and limits of the study: A later analysis found that HLA-associated TCR beta chains were more clonally expanded and had lower generation probabilities than equally common non-associated chains. According to a later analysis, most CMV-associated TCR beta chains appeared to be HLA-restricted, and the HLA associations seemed to be driven largely by CMV exposure. A group of highly shared sequence variants was considered likely to be a technical artifact of the sequencing pipeline. Compared with the roughly 670-donor mean, donors in an Asian-associated ancestry cluster had fewer N-insertions in productive TCRs, according to a later genetic analysis. Across donors, most TCR sequences were observed very rarely, whereas some public TCRs were present in many individuals. Because counts were too low, around 18 rarely observed V segments, including chromosome 9 orphons, were left out of the earlier analysis of about 620 of the donors. Strong co-occurrence of HLA alleles, especially DR and DQ, made assigning TCR associations to individual alleles difficult. A further reported finding was that TCR beta sequences accurately predicted the HLA-A and HLA-B alleles for most subjects in the first cohort. Several of the top co-occurrence clusters appeared to be linked to parvovirus B19, influenza, CMV and Epstein-Barr virus, according to a later analysis. At a false discovery rate of 0.05, a later analysis linked some 17,000 TCR beta sequences to specific HLA alleles. In a later analysis, TCR association rates were found to vary across HLA loci, with the most associated TCRs seen for DRB1 alleles and the fewest for HLA-C alleles. An association between a missense DCLRE1C variant and V-gene and J-gene trimming of TCR beta chains was found in a later genetic analysis and replicated in an independent cohort. Correlated functional status among segregating V segments might reflect linkage disequilibrium, but an unknown experimental factor could not be ruled out. In vitro tests confirmed that three of the cytomegalovirus-associated TCR beta chains recognize cytomegalovirus antigens. Some IMGT-functional V segments, including TRBV6-2 and TRBV6-3, could not be distinguished by the 87-base-pair reads and were therefore excluded. Immune exposure information for the cohort was limited to CMV serostatus. The presence/absence analyses assumed that sequencing depth was roughly uniform across donors, and that assumption may not be true. The cohort was sequenced for TCR beta chains only, and without alpha or paired-chain data the features that could be detected were limited. A total of roughly 160 TCR beta chains were listed by the study as associated with cytomegalovirus. Broadly in line with IMGT annotations, most TCR beta V segments showed up in productive rearrangements about 87% or about 30% of the time in an earlier analysis of approximately 640 of the donors. Because HLA typing was unavailable for some donors at each locus, only the typed subset was used in association tests. Cytomegalovirus status was reported to be diagnosed by the classifier with high specificity and sensitivity in both the original and validation cohorts. The authors suggested that the approach could potentially be extended to other disease states and immunological phenotypes.

Notes on this clone: Its specific antigen is unknown. Base quality data are lacking; no much larger clone is found one base away.

Sequences SGHVS (CDR1) and FQNEAQ (CDR2) are obtained from the germline V gene. Counted from cysteine to phenylalanine, this CDR3 has 18 amino acids. Just the 54-base CDR3 DNA is kept, in frame starting at base 1. Clipping removes 5 bases from V and 3 bases from J, with 18 as the unmatched junction base count. Library preparation was by the immunoSEQ multiplex PCR assay. A mixture of 60 forward primers for TCR Vbeta segments and 13 reverse primers for TCR Jbeta segments was used in the multiplex PCR. The CDR3 region of rearranged TCR beta genes was amplified from genomic DNA by a multiplex PCR assay. The amplified TCR beta libraries were sequenced on the Illumina HiSeq System as 87-base-pair reads. The paper's data handling went like this. Across the 500 to 850 repertoires, a later analysis counted roughly 77 million unique TCR beta chains, 9 million to 14 million of which were shared by at least two donors. Raw reads were error-corrected and collapsed into unique sequences by a nearest-neighbor algorithm in which closely related sequences were merged to remove PCR and sequencing errors. V, D and J gene segments were assigned by aligning CDR3 sequences to IMGT reference sequences. For a sequence to be retained, at least a six-nucleotide match to both a V gene segment and a J gene segment was required. Rearrangements were called productive when the CDR3 lacked stop codons and stayed in frame with V and J; all others were non-productive. Following IMGT convention, CDR3 was defined as the stretch from the second conserved V-encoded cysteine to the conserved J-encoded phenylalanine. The earlier analysis of 587 of the donors excluded sequences that lacked an unambiguous match to a single V gene segment. In an earlier analysis of approximately 590 of the donors, a V segment was called functional when productive rearrangements were above 56.7%, and segregating when the standard deviation between donors exceeded 5%. A statistical classification framework was built to diagnose cytomegalovirus status from the catalog of TCR beta chain sequences. In a later analysis, V and J genes were assigned by comparing TCR nucleotide sequences against IMGT/GENE-DB human TR gene sequences. Using the TCRdist pipeline, a later analysis assigned CDR3 sequences along with most-parsimonious VDJ recombination scenarios. In a later analysis, each TCR beta chain was defined by its CDR3 amino acid sequence together with its V-gene family, and reads lacking a unique V-gene family were excluded. To address suspected cross-contamination and a sequencing artifact, a later analysis removed approximately 590 highly shared, low-generation-probability nucleotide sequences. In a later analysis, a clonal expansion index was calculated for each public chain from normalized within-repertoire ranks of inferred template counts. Generation probabilities in a later analysis came from a VDJ recombination model fitted to out-of-frame rearrangements, and those results were checked against IGoR. Hypergeometric tests were used in a later analysis to score TCR-TCR, TCR-HLA and TCR-CMV co-occurrence, with a repertoire-size bias correction applied to the TCR pairs. False discovery rates were estimated in a later analysis by permuting HLA or CMV assignments 20 times. A later analysis grouped co-occurring TCRs with DBSCAN, adding TCRdist sequence similarity when clustering within HLA-allele-positive subsets. For co-occurrence clustering, repertoires with fewer than 30,000 or more than 120,000 public chains were excluded, along with 4 to 6 repertoires with anomalous nucleotide sharing. TCRdb retrieved this table from immuneACCESS and kept in-frame rearrangements only. Not all clones are present; in checked studies, unresolved V genes account for under half, and no reason is known for the remainder. That table furnishes V, J and clone size, whereas the DNA furnished D and trimming. The sample table holds 150,000 to 200,000 clones, of which roughly 74% were seen once. The top ten constitute roughly 12% of the sample.

The cohort consisted of 600 to 700 healthy bone marrow donors. Cohort members were all nominally healthy when sampled, although unrecorded immune exposures were likely present. The donor was CMV seropositive and belonged to the group of around 300 seropositive cohort members. Each donor provided a peripheral blood sample, and peripheral blood mononuclear cells were used for TCR beta sequencing. The Qiagen DNeasy Blood Extraction Kit was used to extract genomic DNA from the blood cell samples. The sequence was obtained from a man aged 18 to 30 in good health and CMV-seropositive. The specimen was PBMCs. The chain was built from TRBV7-8 and TRBJ2-7, with 8 bases in between that match TRBD1. The CDR3 region has the sequence CASSQSWQGAIKVYEQYF. The DNA sequence is TGTGCCAGCAGCCAGTCGTGGCAGGGGGCGATTAAAGTCTACGAGCAGTACTTC. This CDR3, with the reference TRBV7-8 and TRBJ2-7 proteins standing in past its ends, gives the full variable domain GAGVSQSPRYKVAKRGQDVALRCDPISGHVSLFWYQQALGQGPEFLTYFQNEAQLDKSGLPSDRFFAERPEGSVSTLKIQRTQQEDSAVYLCASSQSWQGAIKVYEQYFGPGTRLTVT.